One sample yielded the 3 T cell receptor beta chains listed below, sequenced in a study of cytomegalovirus exposure and HLA in healthy donors. PCR amplification relied on 60 Vbeta primers (plus 13 Jbeta primers). Measured with immunoSEQ multiplex PCR; TCRdb has only the in-frame clones, and not every one. This table holds about 110,000 clones, 60% to 85% found once. The sequenced material came from PBMCs. These receptors all come from a male donor in good health and CMV-seronegative.

This sequence joins TRBV2 and TRBJ1-5; D gene ambiguous. V was pared by 5 bases and J by 6 bases, with 14 bases between. CDR1 SNHLY and CDR2 FYNNEI come from the germline V gene. The CDR3 length is 14 residues. The CDR3 is CASSYFRGSQPQHF. CDR3 bases: TGTGCCAGCAGTTATTTTCGGGGTTCTCAGCCCCAGCATTTT. Based on the CDR3 plus reference TRBV2 and TRBJ1-5, the full variable domain is EPEVTQTPSHQVTQMGQEVILRCVPISNHLYFYWYRQILGQKVEFLVSFYNNEISEKSEIFDDQFSVERPDGSNFTLKIRSTKLEDSAMYFCASSYFRGSQPQHFGDGTRLSIL.

This chain connects TRBV19 to TRBJ1-1, with D perhaps matching TRBD1 (6 bases). Trimming shortened V by 5 bases and J by 4 bases, and 17 bases separated the two germline ends. The CDR3 has 15 amino acids. The V gene's germline CDR1 is LNHDA and CDR2 SQIVND (reference sequence). In DNA form, the CDR3 reads TGTGCCAGTAGTGCCCAAGGGGGGGCAGGCACTGAAGCTTTCTTT. This sequence encodes CASSAQGGAGTEAFF.

The CDR3 sequence: CASSLRGATDTQYF. DNA of the CDR3: TGTGCCAGCAGTTTACGGGGGGCTACAGATACGCAGTATTTT. The genes are TRBV6-5 and TRBJ2-3; a possible D gene is TRBD2 (7 bases). This CDR3 is 14 amino acids long. The germline V gene encodes CDR1 MNHEY and CDR2 SVGAGI. V was cut by 4 bases and J by 3 bases, with 11 bases left in between.